This T cell receptor (beta chain) is drawn from a study of blood T cell repertoires in COVID-19. The germline V gene encodes CDR1 SNHLY and CDR2 FYNNEI. This CDR3 is 15 amino acids long. Trimming took off 4 bases at V and 1 base at J, with 14 bases between the two ends. In the authors' methods: By means of reference gene primer amplification, nucleated cell counts were estimated. The protocol was immunoSEQ multiplex PCR, while the TCRdb copy is restricted to in-frame clones and leaves out a portion. V, J and clone size were drawn from that table, and D and trimming were deduced from the DNA. The sample consists of under 250,000 clones, about 86% of them appearing once.

The sequence came from a man aged 50 to 59 with active or convalescent COVID-19. The V call is TRBV2, the J call TRBJ2-7; no reliable D call. Source material: peripheral blood. The CDR3 is CASSVRQVISYEQYF. CDR3 coding DNA: TGTGCCAGCAGTGTAAGGCAGGTGATATCCTACGAGCAGTACTTC.